The 26 T cell receptor delta chains presented below share a single source sample, sequenced in a study of gamma delta lymphoproliferative disorders and STAT genes. Genomic DNA from isolated PBMCs served as the sequencing template. TCRdb called clones from the multiplex PCR reads again using CATT. The sample gives hundreds of delta-chain clones, 1.5% to 1.9% of which show up once; under 90% is in the top ten. Sequencing was performed on blood. The receptors shown here come from a human donor in good health.

To note about this clone: A far larger clone is only one base removed, so a read error is likely. Other DNA sequences in this sample translate to the same CDR3. The chain links TRDV1 to TRDJ1; TRDD3 matches at 9 bases. CDR1 and CDR2 (germline): TSWWSYY, QGS. V lost 5 bases to trimming and J lost 0 bases; unmatched junction nucleotides: 31. This CDR3 contains 24 residues. CDR3 sequence reads: CALGNEAVWGIILYWGTYTDKLIF. CDR3 DNA: TGTGCTCTTGGGAACGAGGCCGTCTGGGGCATTATCCTATACTGGGGGACTTACACCGATAAACTCATCTTT.

For this clone: With a far larger clone one base away, a read error is the likely cause. This same CDR3 is encoded by further DNA sequences in the sample. The chain has TRDV2 and TRDJ1; 12 bases align to TRDD3. This CDR3 is built from 15 residues. Germline V gene sequence: CDR1 GEAIGNYY, CDR2 EKD. The CDR3, as DNA: TGTGCCTGTGATCTTTTACTGGGGGATACCGATAAACTTATCTTT. This encodes CACDLLLGDTDKLIF.

The sample holds a few counts of this clone. A clone one base away is much larger, so this may be a read error. The DNA is omitted, as the CDR3 cannot be located on it reliably, and the CDR3 follows TCRdb's listing. The chain links TRAV29/DV5 to TRDJ1; whether TRDD3, the table's D call, matches the DNA was not checked. Per the germline V gene, CDR1 is NSMFDY and CDR2 is ISSIKDK. The CDR3 sequence runs 18 residues, both termini included. CDR3 region: CASVQQAVGTVYIDKLIF.

As concerns this clone: TCRdb attributes to this sequence the protein of a much larger clone, which differs from the DNA translation at residue 10; a read error is likely, and the protein displayed is translated from the DNA. The V gene is TRDV3, the J gene TRDJ1; 9 bases are shared with TRDD2. Germline CDR1 and CDR2: TVYSNPD and GDNSRS (reference sequence). The trim removed 4 bases at V and 1 base at J, leaving 28 bases unmatched. The CDR3 contains 21 residues. The CDR3 is CASQGAFLRPGSYSTTDKLIF. The DNA of the CDR3 is TGTGCCTCCCAGGGGGCCTTCCTACGGCCGGGGTCCTATTCAACCACCGATAAACTCATCTTT. The variable domain in full, completed from reference TRDV3 and TRDJ1, reads CDKVTQSSPDQTVASGSEVVLLCTYDTVYSNPDLFWYRIRPDYSFQFVFYGDNSRSEGADFTQGRFSVKHILTQKAFHLVISPVRTEDSATYYCASQGAFLRPGSYSTTDKLIFGKGTRVTVEP.

Note on this clone: The amino acid sequence in TCRdb belongs to a much larger clone and departs from this DNA's translation at residue 16, likely a sequencing read error; the sequence shown is translated from the DNA. CDR3 protein: CALGAFPPWWSKYTDELIF. CDR3 nucleotides: TGTGCTCTTGGGGCATTCCCCCCCTGGTGGTCCAAGTACACCGATGAACTCATCTTT. The J gene is TRDJ1, the V gene TRDV1; D uncertain. This CDR3 has 19 residues. Germline V gene sequence: CDR1 TSWWSYY, CDR2 QGS.

The CDR3 DNA follows: TGTGCTTATAGTACCCCGACTGGGGGATCCCAGTACACCGATAAACTCATCTTT. It encodes CAYSTPTGGSQYTDKLIF. The J gene is TRDJ1, the V gene TRAV38-2/DV8, with 10 bases that match TRDD3. This CDR3 has 18 residues. Trimming removed 5 bases from V and 0 bases from J; junction bases left unmatched: 13. CDR1 TSESDYY and CDR2 QEAYKQQN come from the germline V gene.

This chain's CDR3 is CASLRWGMDTDKLIF. The CDR3, as DNA: TGTGCCTCCCTACGCTGGGGGATGGACACCGATAAACTCATCTTT. Here the J gene is TRDJ1 and the V gene is not called; the table names TRDD3, a call not compared with the DNA. This CDR3 is 15 amino acids long.

This clone was recorded a few times. TCRdb's listed protein matches a much larger clone and diverges from this DNA's translation at residue 18, likely through a read error; the protein shown comes from the DNA. This chain links TRDV1 with TRDJ1; TRDD3 agrees at 10 bases. CDR1 and CDR2 from the germline V gene are TSWWSYY and QGS. This CDR3 spans 22 amino acids. CDR3 nucleotide sequence: TGTGCTCTTGGGGAAGGAAATTCCTCCGACTGGGGGATCCTTATGTACACCGGTAAACTCATCTTT. Translated: CALGEGNSSDWGILMYTGKLIF.

Points on this clone: The mismatch at residue 9 between this DNA's translation and the TCRdb protein of a much larger clone likely reflects a read error; the protein shown is translated from the DNA. The chain has TRDV1 and TRDJ1; 10 nucleotides align to TRDD3. CDR3 length equals 23 residues. Per germline, CDR1 TSWWSYY and CDR2 QGS. After removal of 4 bases from V and 5 bases from J, the junction contained 31 bases not matched to a gene. The CDR3 coding sequence is TGTGCTCTTGGGGCCCTCCCAGTCCCCCTCAAAAGCAGGGGGATACGCGGCACTGATAAACTCATCTTT. Translation gives CALGALPVPLKSRGIRGTDKLIF.

This clone has at least ten counts. A far bigger clonotype differs at one base, so this is likely a read error. The rearrangement links TRDV2 to TRDJ1, with 7 positions matching TRDD3. This CDR3 has 16 residues. J gave up 4 bases and V 1 base, and 11 bases lay outside the gene matches. Germline V gene sequence: CDR1 GEAIGNYY, CDR2 EKD. CDR3 sequence (DNA): TGTGCCTGTGACACTCTGGGGGGGACGTACATCGATAAACTCATCTTT. This encodes CACDTLGGTYIDKLIF.

This clone was counted only a few times. TCRdb pairs this DNA with a much larger clone's protein that differs at residue 20, likely a read error; the protein shown was translated from the DNA. The chain links TRDV1 to TRDJ1; possible D gene TRDD2, 8 bases. The V gene's germline CDR1 is TSWWSYY and CDR2 QGS. The CDR3 is made up of 22 amino acids. V was cut by 2 bases and J by 13 bases, with 44 bases left in between. The CDR3: CALGEAFFLLVGYSGPTRGPIF. The CDR3 DNA reads TGTGCTCTTGGGGAAGCTTTCTTCCTACTCGTGGGATACTCGGGGCCCACTAGGGGACCCATCTTT.

This clone was seen a handful of times. TCRdb attributes to this sequence the protein of a much larger clone, which differs from the DNA translation at residue 12; a read error is likely, and the protein displayed is translated from the DNA. J is TRDJ1 and V is TRDV3, with 9 nucleotides matching TRDD2. Per the germline V gene, CDR1 is TVYSNPD and CDR2 is GDNSRS (reference sequence). The CDR3 has 21 amino acids. V gave up 4 bases and J gave up 1 base; unmatched junction bases: 28. The CDR3 DNA follows: TGTGCCTCCCAGGGGGCCTTCCTACGGCTGGGGGCCTATTCAACCACCGATAAACTCATCTTT. Its translation: CASQGAFLRLGAYSTTDKLIF.

Concerning this clone: A read error is the likely source, as a far larger clone sits one nucleotide away. Other DNA sequences in the same sample also yield this CDR3. The chain joins TRDV1 to TRDJ1, with 10 bases matching TRDD3. CDR3 size: 23 residues. Germline V CDR1 and CDR2: TSWWSYY, QGS. V trimming: 4 bases; J trimming: 1 base; junction bases outside the gene matches: 27. In DNA, the CDR3 is TGTGCTCTTGGGGCCCTCCCAGTCCTTCTCAAAAGCAGGGGGATACGCGGCACCGATAAACTCATCTTT. Its protein is CALGALPVLLKSRGIRGTDKLIF.

This clone appeared a few times. TCRdb's protein for this DNA is that of a much larger clone and differs from the translation at residue 9, likely a read error; the protein shown is the DNA translation. The rearrangement uses TRDV2 and TRDJ1; D unresolved. The V gene lost 3 bases and the J gene lost 4 bases, with 14 bases spanning the gap. The CDR3 loop spans 14 amino acids. Germline CDR1 is GEAIGNYY and CDR2 is EKD. The CDR3 DNA reads TGTGCCTGTGACCCTTTGAGGGACATCGATAAACTCATCTTT. Protein sequence: CACDPLRDIDKLIF.

This clone came up a few times. Translating this DNA gives a protein that differs at residue 14 from the TCRdb one, which belongs to a much larger clone; a read error is likely, and the protein shown is this translation. The rearrangement uses TRDV1 and TRDJ1, with D possibly matching TRDD2 (6 bases). Germline CDR1 reads TSWWSYY; CDR2 reads QGS. Trimming cost V 0 bases and J 3 bases, with 41 bases left between them. The CDR3 has 25 amino acids. The CDR3 reads CALGELTFFLSLLEDPGRDPDKLIF. The CDR3 DNA reads as TGTGCTCTTGGGGAACTCACGTTCTTCCTCAGCCTACTGGAGGATCCGGGTCGGGATCCCGATAAACTCATCTTT.

Comments on this clone: It is likely a read error: a sequence one base away is far more abundant. Other DNA sequences of this sample code for an identical CDR3. This chain uses TRDV1 with TRDJ1; TRDD3 matches at 7 bases. CDR3 length: 24 amino acids. Trimming took 5 bases from V and 0 from J; bases not matched to a gene: 33. Germline V CDR1 and CDR2: TSWWSYY, QGS. CDR3 nucleotide sequence: TGTGCTCTTGGGAACGAGGCCGTCTGGGGTATTATCCTATACTGGGGAACTTACACCGATAAACTCATCTTT. The encoded protein is CALGNEAVWGIILYWGTYTDKLIF.

Notes on this clone: TCRdb shows a much larger clone's protein in place of this DNA's translation, and the two differ at residue 3, likely through a read error; the protein shown is translated from the DNA. This chain joins TRDV1 and TRDJ1, with a weak D call TRDD3 (8 bases). The CDR3 length is 20 residues. Trimming shortened V by 10 bases and J by 0 bases, and 33 bases separated the two germline ends. Germline CDR1 and CDR2: TSWWSYY and QGS. CDR3 in DNA: TGTGCTCCTGGCGGCCTTCCTCCTTGGTACTGGGGGTTCTACACCGATAAACTCATCTTT. This translates into CAPGGLPPWYWGFYTDKLIF.

There are a few counts of this clone. The protein TCRdb gives is from a much larger clone and does not agree with this DNA's translation at residue 9, likely a read error; the protein shown here comes from the DNA. V gene TRDV1 combines with J gene TRDJ1; no firm D call. The V gene's germline CDR1 is TSWWSYY and CDR2 QGS. The CDR3 loop spans 14 amino acids. V gave up 2 bases and J gave up 8 bases, with 15 bases separating them. The CDR3 nucleotides read TGTGCTCTTGGGGAAGGGTATGGCTCTTTCAAACTCATCTTT. Its translation: CALGEGYGSFKLIF.

This clone is categorized as medium-sized (0.01 to 0.1%). A single base is all that separates this from a far larger clone, so a read error is likely. The same CDR3 also results from other DNA sequences found in this sample. The V call is TRAV38-2/DV8, the J call TRDJ1, with 9 bases that match TRDD3. Germline CDR1 is TSESDYY and CDR2 is QEAYKQQN. The CDR3 spans 17 residues. CDR3 sequence reads: CAYSTPTGGPYTDKLIF. The CDR3 nucleotides read TGTGCTTATAGTACCCCGACTGGGGGACCTTACACCGATAAACTCATCTTC.

This clone was picked up a small number of times. A far larger clone lies a single base away; this is likely a read error. Different DNA sequences within this sample yield the same CDR3. The rearrangement uses TRDV2 and TRDJ1; D unclear. The CDR3 has 14 amino acids. Germline values: CDR1 GEAIGNYY, CDR2 EKD. The CDR3 loop is CACDPLRDTDKLIF. In DNA form, the CDR3 reads TGTGCCTGTGACCCTTTGAGGGACACTGATAAACTCATCTTT.

This clone was seen a few times. A read error likely explains this, since a far larger clone differs by one base. The sample carries other DNA sequences with the same CDR3. V gene TRDV1 combines with J gene TRDJ1; 7 nucleotides align to TRDD3. V was pared by 6 bases and J by 2 bases, with 33 bases of the junction left unmatched. Germline V gene lookup returns CDR1 TSWWSYY and CDR2 QGS. The CDR3 has 23 amino acids. Written as DNA, the CDR3 is TGTGCTCTTGGAGATGGATCGGTTCCCGTCGGCTACTGGGTAGGATACGCAACCGATAAACTCATCTTT. This codes for CALGDGSVPVGYWVGYATDKLIF.

On this clone: This likely came from a read error, as a far larger clone is one base away. This specimen includes other DNA sequences encoding the same CDR3. The CDR3, as DNA: TGTGCTCTTGGGGAACTCCACTTTTCTTCCTCCGGGTTTCTGTTTTTAAGAACCGATAAACTCATTTTT. It is translated as CALGELHFSSSGFLFLRTDKLIF. This chain connects TRDV1 to TRDJ1; maybe TRDD2 (6 bases). The CDR3 is 23 residues long. The V gene's germline CDR1 is TSWWSYY and CDR2 QGS.

About this clone: The TCRdb protein, from a much larger clone, departs from this DNA's translation at residue 4, likely by read error; the protein shown derives from the DNA. The V call is TRDV2, the J call TRDJ1, with no clear D. Trimming took 6 bases from V and 0 from J, leaving 13 bases between them. The germline gives CDR1 GEAIGNYY, CDR2 EKD. The CDR3 loop spans 14 amino acids. The CDR3 nucleotides are TGTGCCTGTAACCCTTTGAGGGACACCGATAAACTCATCTTT. Translated, it gives CACNPLRDTDKLIF.

Concerning this clone: TCRdb lists the protein of a much larger clone for this DNA, which differs at residue 9, so this is likely a read error; the protein given here is translated from the DNA itself. The CDR3 here is CALGDPAFTGSTDKLIF. In nucleotides, the CDR3 is TGTGCTCTTGGGGACCCCGCCTTCACGGGGTCCACCGATAAACTCATCTTT. V gene TRDV1 combines with J gene TRDJ1; TRDD2 is a possible D gene (5 bases). Germline-derived CDR1 and CDR2 are TSWWSYY and QGS. V dropped 3 bases and J dropped 1 base, with 18 bases sitting between them. The length of the CDR3 is 17 residues.

Relative to its sample, this clone is large. Other DNA sequences from this sample encode an identical CDR3 as well. V is TRAV38-2/DV8 and J is TRDJ1, with TRDD3 identical over 7 bases. The ends lost 8 bases at V and 0 bases at J; junction bases unmatched: 34. The germline CDR1 and CDR2 sequences are TSESDYY and QEAYKQQN. The CDR3 loop spans 23 amino acids. CDR3: CAYRGLHSTGDQIRFRYTDKLIF. Written as DNA, the CDR3 is TGTGCTTACCGAGGCCTCCACAGTACTGGGGACCAAATCAGATTCCGTTACACCGATAAACTCATCTTT.

A note on this clone: This probably arose from a read error, given a far larger clone one base away. Other nucleotide sequences from this sample produce the same CDR3. The V call is TRDV2, the J call TRDJ1; D gene ambiguous. The CDR3 is made up of 14 amino acids. CDR1 and CDR2 (germline): GEAIGNYY, EKD. V lost 3 bases and J lost 0, with 10 bases in between. The CDR3 here is CACDPLRDTDKLIF. The CDR3 coding sequence is TGTGCCTGTGACCCTCTGAGGGACACCGATAAACTCATCTTT.